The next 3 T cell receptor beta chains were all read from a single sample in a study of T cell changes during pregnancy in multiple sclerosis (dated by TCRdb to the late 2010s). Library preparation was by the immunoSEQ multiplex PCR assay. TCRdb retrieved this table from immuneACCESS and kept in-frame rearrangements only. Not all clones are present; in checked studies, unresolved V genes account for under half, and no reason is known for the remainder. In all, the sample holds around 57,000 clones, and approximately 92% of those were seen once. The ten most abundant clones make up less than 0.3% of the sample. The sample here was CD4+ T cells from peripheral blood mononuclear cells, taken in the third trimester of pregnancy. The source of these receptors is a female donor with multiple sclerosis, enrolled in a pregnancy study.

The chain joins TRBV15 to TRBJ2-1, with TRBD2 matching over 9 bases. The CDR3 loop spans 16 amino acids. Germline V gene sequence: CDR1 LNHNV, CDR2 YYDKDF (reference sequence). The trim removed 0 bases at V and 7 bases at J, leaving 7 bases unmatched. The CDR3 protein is CATSRDLGGRVNEQFF. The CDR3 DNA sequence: TGTGCCACCAGCAGAGATCTGGGCGGGAGGGTGAATGAGCAGTTCTTC.

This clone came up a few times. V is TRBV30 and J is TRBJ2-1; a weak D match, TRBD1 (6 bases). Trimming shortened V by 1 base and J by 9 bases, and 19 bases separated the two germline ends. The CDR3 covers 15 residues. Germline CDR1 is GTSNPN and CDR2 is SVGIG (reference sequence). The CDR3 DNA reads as TGTGCCTGGAGTGGGGACAATGCCCTTGGTAGTGAGCAGTTCTTC. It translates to CAWSGDNALGSEQFF.

CDR3 loop: CASSILRGEEAFF. As DNA, the CDR3 is TGTGCCAGTAGTATATTGAGAGGAGAAGAAGCTTTCTTT. The chain is built from TRBV19 and TRBJ1-1; D is undetermined. CDR1 LNHDA and CDR2 SQIVND come from the germline V gene (reference sequence). V was cut by 2 bases and J by 8 bases, with 12 bases left in between. The CDR3 spans 13 residues.